In its sample, the clone carrying this T cell receptor beta chain was seen a few times. Its antigen remains unknown. This specimen belongs to a study of T cell responses to AZD1222 COVID-19 vaccine. Broader study findings: When two AZD1222 doses had been given, Spike-specific TCR breadth and depth rose. Females outnumbered males among donors, who were mostly white British; clonal diversity was possibly underestimated.

Pooled together were second doses at about 4 or about 12 weeks. The method was immunoSEQ multiplex PCR; TCRdb's version includes in-frame clones alone and lacks a portion of them. The table lists about 120,000 clones, about 92% of them singletons. CDR1 SGHVS and CDR2 FQNEAQ come from the germline V gene. The CDR3 covers 17 residues. V lost 5 bases to trimming and J lost 4 bases, with 21 bases between them. Sequencing was performed on peripheral blood, taken 28 days after the second AZD1222 dose. This chain joins TRBV7-8 and TRBJ2-1, with D possibly matching TRBD2 (6 bases). The clonotype was recovered from an adult who received the AZD1222 COVID-19 vaccine. The chain's CDR3 is CASSLERSSGHYNEQFF. The CDR3 bases are TGTGCCAGCAGCCTAGAAAGGAGTAGCGGTCATTACAATGAGCAGTTCTTC.